A single sample is the source of the 12 T cell receptor beta chains below, sequenced in a study of blood T cell repertoires in COVID-19. Repertoires were generated with immunoSEQ multiplex PCR, while TCRdb's copy carries only in-frame clones and drops some. The sample records about 280,000 clones, approximately 86% being singletons. Source material: peripheral blood. Receptor source: a man aged 40-49 years with active or convalescent COVID-19.

This clone was observed a single time. The J gene is TRBJ1-2, the V gene TRBV12-3 or TRBV12-4, with D hard to call. Between the trimmed V and J ends, which lost 3 bases and 4 bases, there was a span of 6 bases. The CDR3 is 12 amino acids. CDR3 loop: CASSLSPYGYTF. As DNA, the CDR3 is TGTGCCAGCAGTTTGAGTCCCTATGGCTACACCTTC.

In this sample, this clone turned up a few times. The chain couples TRBV6-1 to TRBJ1-5; D remains unclear. CDR3 size: 15 residues. Germline CDR1 and CDR2: MNHNS and SASEGT. V was pared by 3 bases and J by 1 base, with 10 bases between. In nucleotides, the CDR3 is TGTGCCAGCAGTGATTTGCCGGGGAGCAATCAGCCCCAGCATTTT. It specifies CASSDLPGSNQPQHF.

The rearrangement joins TRBV19 to TRBJ1-2, with unresolved D. Per germline, CDR1 LNHDA and CDR2 SQIVND (reference sequence). Trimming removed 3 bases from V and 4 bases from J, with 12 bases in between. CDR3 length equals 14 residues. CDR3 nucleotides: TGTGCCAGTAGTATGGGTAGCAGATCCTATGGCTACACCTTC. It translates to CASSMGSRSYGYTF.

This clone was seen just once. V usage is TRBV5-1 and J usage is TRBJ2-3; a weak D match, TRBD2 (7 bases). CDR1 SGHRS and CDR2 YFSETQ come from the germline V gene. The CDR3 totals 14 residues. Trimming shortened V by 7 bases and J by 4 bases, and 16 bases separated the two germline ends. The CDR3 loop reads CASHVGGGPDTQYF. DNA of the CDR3: TGCGCCAGCCACGTAGGGGGGGGCCCAGATACGCAGTATTTT. Variable domain in full (rest from reference TRBV5-1 and TRBJ2-3): KAGVTQTPRYLIKTRGQQVTLSCSPISGHRSVSWYQQTPGQGLQFLFEYFSETQRNKGNFPGRFSGRQFSNSRSEMNVSTLELGDSALYLCASHVGGGPDTQYFGPGTRLTVL.

The rearrangement uses TRBV28 and TRBJ1-1, with 9 bases matching TRBD1. Germline-derived CDR1 and CDR2 are MDHEN and SYDVKM. Trimming removed 4 bases from V and 4 bases from J; junction bases left unmatched: 4. The CDR3 extends over 14 amino acids. CDR3 nucleotides: TGTGCCAGCAGTTCCGGACAGGGGAGCACTGAAGCTTTCTTT. It yields the protein CASSSGQGSTEAFF.

This clone showed up just a few times. This sequence joins TRBV2 and TRBJ2-7; D gene ambiguous. The CDR3 consists of 13 residues. Germline lookup yields CDR1 SNHLY and CDR2 FYNNEI. Trimming pared 4 bases from V and 7 bases from J, leaving 14 bases between. CDR3 coding DNA: TGTGCCAGCAGTGCAACCGTCGACATGGAGCAGTACTTC. Residues: CASSATVDMEQYF.

The chain is built from TRBV28 and TRBJ1-4; TRBD1 aligns across 8 bases. Losses at the gene ends were 3 bases for V and 4 bases for J; bases not matched to a gene: 7. Germline V CDR1 and CDR2: MDHEN, SYDVKM. The CDR3 contains 16 residues. CDR3 amino acids: CASSLGATGVNEKLFF. CDR3 bases: TGTGCCAGCAGTTTGGGGGCGACAGGGGTTAATGAAAAACTGTTTTTT.

The chain joins TRBV12-3 or TRBV12-4 to TRBJ2-1; TRBD1 agrees at 7 bases. The CDR3 runs 12 residues. Trimming at V came to 5 bases and at J to 7 bases, leaving 2 bases not matched to a gene. The CDR3, as DNA: TGTGCCAGCAGTAGACAGGGTAATGAGCAGTTCTTC. Amino acids: CASSRQGNEQFF.

J is TRBJ2-7 and V is TRBV7-9, with 8 bases that match TRBD1. This CDR3 is 18 amino acids long. The germline gives CDR1 SEHNR, CDR2 FQNEAQ (reference sequence). Germline trimming cut 5 bases from V and 2 bases from J; bases unmatched to any gene: 17. The CDR3 loop is CASSLWTGSLLRAYEQYF. CDR3 bases: TGTGCCAGCAGCCTCTGGACAGGGAGTCTTTTAAGGGCCTACGAGCAGTACTTC.

V usage is TRBV7-6 and J usage is TRBJ2-7; 7 nucleotides agree with TRBD1. The germline CDR1 and CDR2 sequences are SGHVS and FNYEAQ. This CDR3 comprises 13 residues. The J segment lost 7 bases and the V segment lost 1 base, leaving 4 bases of the junction unmatched. The CDR3, as DNA: TGTGCCAGCAGCTTAGTCACAGGGGAGGAGCAGTACTTC. Translation: CASSLVTGEEQYF.

The V call is TRBV29-1, the J call TRBJ1-2, with a weak D call TRBD1 (5 bases). V was cut by 1 base and J by 4 bases, with 10 bases left in between. This CDR3 comprises 13 residues. The germline CDR1 and CDR2 sequences are SQVTM and ANQGSEA. The CDR3 sequence is CSVEATTVYGYTF. The CDR3 region has the DNA TGCAGCGTTGAAGCCACGACAGTCTATGGCTACACCTTC.

In this sample, this clone turned up once. The rearrangement uses TRBV4-1 and TRBJ2-3, with unresolved D. The V gene's germline CDR1 is MGHRA and CDR2 YSYEKL. The CDR3 contains 16 residues. V was clipped by 3 bases and J by 0 bases, with 13 bases between them. CDR3 region: CASSHAQSSSTDTQYF. CDR3 in DNA: TGCGCCAGCAGCCATGCACAGTCCTCTAGCACAGATACGCAGTATTTT.